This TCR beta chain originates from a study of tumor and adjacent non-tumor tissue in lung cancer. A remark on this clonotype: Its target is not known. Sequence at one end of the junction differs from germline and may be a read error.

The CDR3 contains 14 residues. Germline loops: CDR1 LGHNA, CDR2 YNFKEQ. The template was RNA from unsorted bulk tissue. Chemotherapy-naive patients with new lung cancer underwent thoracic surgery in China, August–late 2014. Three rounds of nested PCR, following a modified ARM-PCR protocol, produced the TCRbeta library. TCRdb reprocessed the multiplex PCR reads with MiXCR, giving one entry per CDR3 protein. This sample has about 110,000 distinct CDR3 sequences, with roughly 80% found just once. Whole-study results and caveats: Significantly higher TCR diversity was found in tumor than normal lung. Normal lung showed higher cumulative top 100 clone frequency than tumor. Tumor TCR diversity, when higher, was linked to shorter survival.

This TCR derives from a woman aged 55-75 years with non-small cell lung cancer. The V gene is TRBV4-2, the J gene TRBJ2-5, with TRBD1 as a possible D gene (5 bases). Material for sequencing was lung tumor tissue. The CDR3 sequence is CASRQEGAQETQCF. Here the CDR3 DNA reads TGTGCCAGCAGACAAGAAGGGGCCCAAGAGACCCAGTGCTTC.